The 9 T cell receptor beta chains presented below share a single source sample, sequenced in a study of cytomegalovirus exposure and HLA in healthy donors. In the PCR, 60 Vbeta and 13 Jbeta primers were used. Here immunoSEQ multiplex PCR was the method, and the copy in TCRdb shows in-frame clones only, minus some. The sample records some 170,000 clones, 70% to 85% being singletons. The sequenced sample was PBMCs. The receptors here all came from a woman younger than 45 in good health and CMV-seronegative.

The V call is TRBV6-6, the J call TRBJ1-1; no definite D call. The CDR3 totals 14 residues. Trimming stripped 2 bases from V and 1 base from J, with 8 bases between. Germline V gives CDR1 MNHNY, CDR2 SVGAGI (reference sequence). The CDR3 DNA sequence: TGTGCCAGCAGTTACAACAGCAGGAACACTGAAGCTTTCTTT. Amino acid sequence: CASSYNSRNTEAFF.

V is TRBV7-3 and J is TRBJ2-1; weak D call: TRBD1 (6 bases). Germline CDR1 reads SGHTA; CDR2 reads FQGTGA. The CDR3 has 14 residues. Trimming cost V 5 bases and J 9 bases, with 17 bases left between them. The CDR3 DNA is TGTGCCAGCAGCCCGGACAACGGCAGGGGTGAGCAGTTCTTC. Residues: CASSPDNGRGEQFF.

This clone was observed once. This chain uses TRBV5-1 with TRBJ2-3, with D possibly matching TRBD1 (5 bases). The CDR3 is 13 residues long. Trimming took off 4 bases at V and 14 bases at J, with 20 bases between the two ends. CDR1 SGHRS and CDR2 YFSETQ come from the germline V gene. For the CDR3, the DNA is TGCGCCAGCAGCGCTGGGGCCTTCACGTTGGGGTATTTT. Translated: CASSAGAFTLGYF.

The chain links TRBV27 to TRBJ2-5; perhaps TRBD1 as D (5 bases). Germline CDR1 and CDR2: MNHEY and SMNVEV (reference sequence). There are 15 residues in the CDR3. The V gene lost 6 bases and the J gene lost 1 base, with 15 bases spanning the gap. The CDR3 sequence is CASSFDRTSQETQYF. DNA of the CDR3: TGTGCCAGCAGCTTCGACCGGACATCCCAAGAGACCCAGTACTTC.

The gene calls are TRBV4-1 and TRBJ1-2, with D unclear. V was pared by 1 base and J by 8 bases, with 11 bases between. This CDR3 has 13 residues. Germline V gene sequence: CDR1 MGHRA, CDR2 YSYEKL. CDR3 DNA: TGCGCCAGCAGCCAAGTTCTGGAGGAGGGCTACACCTTC. Translating gives CASSQVLEEGYTF.

The J gene is TRBJ2-1, the V gene TRBV18; D perhaps matches TRBD2 (5 bases). The CDR3 runs 15 residues. V was trimmed by 1 base and J by 4 bases, leaving 11 bases between them. Germline-derived CDR1 and CDR2 are KGHSH and LQKENI. The CDR3 here is CASSPRVERYNEQFF. CDR3 coding DNA: TGTGCCAGCTCACCACGGGTGGAGCGGTACAATGAGCAGTTCTTC.

The chain is built from TRBV4-2 and TRBJ1-1, with 7 nucleotides matching TRBD1. V lost 2 bases and J lost 5; bases outside the gene matches: 5. CDR1 and CDR2 (germline): LGHNA, YNFKEQ. This CDR3 is built from 14 residues. The CDR3 DNA follows: TGTGCCAGCAGCCAACGACAGGGTGAGACTGAAGCTTTCTTT. Its protein is CASSQRQGETEAFF.

The CDR3 bases are TGTGCCAGCAGCCTACAGGGACTACCACGTGGGGATGAGCAGTTCTTC. Translating it yields CASSLQGLPRGDEQFF. The genes are TRBV27 and TRBJ2-1; D might be TRBD2 (7 bases). The V end was cut by 6 bases, the J end by 8 bases, with 23 bases between. The germline CDR1 and CDR2 sequences are MNHEY and SMNVEV (reference sequence). The CDR3 sequence is 16 residues long.

The rearrangement links TRBV7-2 to TRBJ1-2; 10 nucleotides agree with TRBD1. Trimming at V came to 3 bases and at J to 7 bases, leaving 5 bases not matched to a gene. This CDR3 has 14 residues. Germline CDR1 is SGHTA and CDR2 is FQGNSA. In nucleotides, the CDR3 is TGTGCCAGCAGCTTTTTAGGACAGGGGGGTGGCTACACCTTC. Protein: CASSFLGQGGGYTF.